This is a list of T cell receptor beta chains from one sample in a study of response to subunit inactivated influenza vaccine. TCRdb reanalysed the RT-PCR reads using MiXCR and keeps one entry per CDR3 protein. The table lists approximately 520,000 distinct CDR3 sequences, 15% to 20% of them singletons. The specimen was CD4+ T cells sorted from PBMCs, collected roughly 24 months after vaccination. The receptor source for this set is a man aged 50 to 69 who received an inactivated influenza vaccine. Both conserved end residues are part of each CDR3. The D gene is left open where the match is weak. Size values are once, few and many counts, or a class for expanded clones, and some rows have none.

V gene: TRBV5-1
CDR3 length: 15
J gene: TRBJ2-3
clone size: few
D gene: TRBD1
CDR3 protein: CASSSSGQGSDTQYF
CDR3 DNA: TGCGCCAGCAGCTCCTCGGGACAGGGCTCAGATACGCAGTATTTT

V gene: TRBV4-2
CDR3 length: 15
J gene: TRBJ1-5
clone size: once
D gene: .
CDR3 protein: CASSQVVSSNQPQHF
CDR3 DNA: TGTGCCAGCAGCCAAGTCGTGAGTAGCAATCAGCCCCAGCATTTT

V gene: TRBV5-1
CDR3 length: 16
J gene: TRBJ1-6
clone size: .
D gene: .
CDR3 protein: CASSLAGAPYGSPLHF
CDR3 DNA: TGCGCCAGCAGCTTGGCGGGAGCCCCTTATGGTTCACCCCTCCACTTT

V gene: TRBV24-1
CDR3 length: 15
J gene: TRBJ2-1
clone size: .
D gene: .
CDR3 protein: CATSDLRPDRNEQFF
CDR3 DNA: TGTGCCACCAGTGATTTGAGGCCAGACCGGAATGAGCAGTTCTTC

V gene: TRBV12-3/TRBV12-4
CDR3 length: 14
J gene: TRBJ1-1
clone size: few
D gene: TRBD1
CDR3 protein: CASRSTGINTEAFF
CDR3 DNA: TGTGCCAGCAGATCGACAGGGATCAACACTGAAGCTTTCTTT

V gene: TRBV24-1
CDR3 length: 14
J gene: TRBJ2-1
clone size: few
D gene: .
CDR3 protein: CATSDEGDLGEQFF
CDR3 DNA: TGTGCCACCAGTGATGAGGGGGACCTCGGTGAGCAGTTCTTC

V gene: TRBV6-2/TRBV6-3
CDR3 length: 13
J gene: TRBJ1-4
clone size: .
D gene: .
CDR3 protein: CASRWGTNEKLFF
CDR3 DNA: TGTGCCAGCAGATGGGGAACTAATGAAAAACTGTTTTTT

V gene: TRBV2
CDR3 length: 15
J gene: TRBJ1-5
clone size: few
D gene: .
CDR3 protein: CASSPDRFSNQPQHF
CDR3 DNA: TGTGCCAGCAGCCCCGACAGGTTTAGCAATCAGCCCCAGCATTTT

V gene: TRBV6-1
CDR3 length: 16
J gene: TRBJ1-4
clone size: .
D gene: TRBD1
CDR3 protein: CASSPNTGTGIWKLFF
CDR3 DNA: TGTGCCAGCAGCCCCAACACCGGGACAGGGATTTGGAAACTGTTTTTT

V gene: TRBV10-3
CDR3 length: 12
J gene: TRBJ1-1
clone size: few
D gene: .
CDR3 protein: CAISDGYTEAFF
CDR3 DNA: TGTGCCATCAGTGATGGTTACACTGAAGCTTTCTTT

V gene: TRBV6-5
CDR3 length: 15
J gene: TRBJ2-5
clone size: few
D gene: TRBD1
CDR3 protein: CASSYTRTGWETQYF
CDR3 DNA: TGTGCCAGCAGTTACACCCGGACAGGGTGGGAGACCCAGTACTTC

V gene: TRBV6-2/TRBV6-3
CDR3 length: 11
J gene: TRBJ2-1
clone size: .
D gene: .
CDR3 protein: CATQEYNEQFF
CDR3 DNA: TGTGCCACGCAGGAGTACAATGAGCAGTTCTTC

V gene: TRBV10-3
CDR3 length: 13
J gene: TRBJ1-5
clone size: few
D gene: TRBD1
CDR3 protein: CATRDRGSGPQHF
CDR3 DNA: TGTGCCACCCGGGACAGGGGCTCAGGGCCCCAGCATTTT

V gene: TRBV15
CDR3 length: 17
J gene: TRBJ2-1
clone size: .
D gene: TRBD2
CDR3 protein: CATSRDRAGGPLDEQFF
CDR3 DNA: TGTGCCACCAGCAGAGATAGGGCGGGGGGGCCACTTGATGAGCAGTTCTTC

V gene: TRBV4-3
CDR3 length: 16
J gene: TRBJ2-2
clone size: few
D gene: .
CDR3 protein: CASSQEGPPGTGELFF
CDR3 DNA: TGCGCCAGCAGCCAAGAGGGACCTCCGGGCACCGGGGAGCTGTTTTTT

V gene: TRBV29-1
CDR3 length: 15
J gene: TRBJ2-3
clone size: .
D gene: TRBD1
CDR3 protein: CSTSPGTVRTDTQYF
CDR3 DNA: TGCAGCACCAGCCCCGGGACAGTACGCACAGATACGCAGTATTTT

V gene: TRBV7-9
CDR3 length: 12
J gene: TRBJ2-2
clone size: .
D gene: .
CDR3 protein: CATPLATGELFF
CDR3 DNA: TGTGCCACCCCCCTAGCGACCGGGGAGCTGTTTTTT

V gene: TRBV20-1
CDR3 length: 13
J gene: TRBJ2-1
clone size: medium-sized
D gene: .
CDR3 protein: CSVEIGHANEQFF
CDR3 DNA: TGCAGCGTCGAAATCGGACATGCAAATGAGCAGTTCTTC

V gene: TRBV4-1
CDR3 length: 17
J gene: TRBJ2-7
clone size: .
D gene: TRBD1
CDR3 protein: CASSQIRWDSLPYEQYF
CDR3 DNA: TGCGCCAGCAGCCAAATTCGGTGGGACAGTCTCCCCTACGAGCAGTACTTC

V gene: TRBV4-2
CDR3 length: 14
J gene: TRBJ2-3
clone size: many
D gene: .
CDR3 protein: CASSQGTRTDTQYF
CDR3 DNA: TGTGCCAGCAGCCAGGGGACGCGCACAGATACGCAGTATTTT

V gene: TRBV4-2
CDR3 length: 11
J gene: TRBJ1-1
clone size: few
D gene: .
CDR3 protein: CASSQDMVAFF
CDR3 DNA: TGTGCCAGCAGCCAAGATATGGTAGCTTTCTTT

V gene: TRBV24-1
CDR3 length: 13
J gene: TRBJ1-1
clone size: .
D gene: .
CDR3 protein: CATSSWGYTEAFF
CDR3 DNA: TGTGCCACCAGTTCTTGGGGTTACACTGAAGCTTTCTTT

V gene: TRBV12-3/TRBV12-4
CDR3 length: 12
J gene: TRBJ2-1
clone size: .
D gene: TRBD2
CDR3 protein: CASGGGHREQFF
CDR3 DNA: TGTGCCAGCGGGGGGGGTCATAGGGAGCAGTTCTTC

V gene: TRBV10-3
CDR3 length: 13
J gene: TRBJ2-7
clone size: few
D gene: .
CDR3 protein: CAISPDREGEQYF
CDR3 DNA: TGTGCCATCAGCCCAGACAGGGAGGGCGAGCAGTACTTC

V gene: TRBV12-3/TRBV12-4
CDR3 length: 15
J gene: TRBJ1-5
clone size: many
D gene: TRBD1
CDR3 protein: CASSFGQGAFQPQHF
CDR3 DNA: TGTGCCAGCAGTTTCGGGCAGGGGGCCTTTCAGCCCCAGCATTTT

V gene: TRBV6-1
CDR3 length: 14
J gene: TRBJ1-3
clone size: .
D gene: TRBD1
CDR3 protein: CASIPGTGPNTIYF
CDR3 DNA: TGTGCCAGCATTCCCGGGACAGGCCCAAACACCATATATTTT

V gene: TRBV20-1
CDR3 length: 13
J gene: TRBJ1-1
clone size: .
D gene: .
CDR3 protein: CSASQQGGTEAFF
CDR3 DNA: TGCAGTGCCAGTCAACAGGGAGGCACTGAAGCTTTCTTT

V gene: TRBV11-2
CDR3 length: 17
J gene: TRBJ2-1
clone size: few
D gene: .
CDR3 protein: CASSSPGDNPSYNEQFF
CDR3 DNA: TGTGCCAGCAGCTCTCCCGGTGACAACCCATCCTACAATGAGCAGTTCTTC

V gene: TRBV27
CDR3 length: 15
J gene: TRBJ1-4
clone size: few
D gene: .
CDR3 protein: CASSLWGLSNEKLFF
CDR3 DNA: TGTGCCAGCAGTTTATGGGGACTGAGTAATGAAAAACTGTTTTTT

V gene: TRBV4-3
CDR3 length: 13
J gene: TRBJ1-2
clone size: .
D gene: .
CDR3 protein: CASSTGTNYGYTF
CDR3 DNA: TGCGCCAGCAGCACGGGGACTAACTATGGCTACACCTTC

V gene: TRBV7-8
CDR3 length: 17
J gene: TRBJ2-7
clone size: few
D gene: .
CDR3 protein: CASSLSLWRGDSYEQYF
CDR3 DNA: TGTGCCAGCAGCTTAAGCCTTTGGAGGGGCGATTCCTACGAGCAGTACTTC

V gene: TRBV7-2
CDR3 length: 13
J gene: TRBJ2-1
clone size: .
D gene: .
CDR3 protein: CASSYRGGDEQFF
CDR3 DNA: TGTGCCAGCAGCTACAGGGGAGGCGATGAGCAGTTCTTC

V gene: TRBV20-1
CDR3 length: 15
J gene: TRBJ2-1
clone size: .
D gene: .
CDR3 protein: CSARAPGRSYNEQFF
CDR3 DNA: TGCAGTGCTAGGGCCCCGGGGAGGTCCTACAATGAGCAGTTCTTC

V gene: TRBV5-6
CDR3 length: 15
J gene: TRBJ2-1
clone size: few
D gene: .
CDR3 protein: CASSLGYVLGREQFF
CDR3 DNA: TGTGCCAGCAGCTTGGGTTACGTTCTAGGTCGTGAGCAGTTCTTC

V gene: TRBV12-3/TRBV12-4
CDR3 length: 15
J gene: TRBJ2-6
clone size: few
D gene: .
CDR3 protein: CASSLHDSGANVLTF
CDR3 DNA: TGTGCCAGCAGTCTCCATGATTCTGGGGCCAACGTCCTGACTTTC

V gene: TRBV20-1
CDR3 length: 12
J gene: TRBJ2-7
clone size: few
D gene: .
CDR3 protein: CSAREPPYEQYF
CDR3 DNA: TGCAGTGCTAGGGAGCCACCCTACGAGCAGTACTTC

V gene: TRBV5-1
CDR3 length: 17
J gene: TRBJ2-3
clone size: few
D gene: TRBD2
CDR3 protein: CASSWGTSGSGVDTQYF
CDR3 DNA: TGCGCCAGCAGCTGGGGGACTAGCGGGAGCGGCGTAGATACGCAGTATTTT

V gene: TRBV25-1
CDR3 length: 13
J gene: TRBJ2-5
clone size: few
D gene: .
CDR3 protein: CASSQGAFGAQYF
CDR3 DNA: TGTGCCAGCTCCCAGGGAGCCTTCGGGGCCCAGTACTTC

V gene: TRBV7-2
CDR3 length: 15
J gene: TRBJ1-2
clone size: few
D gene: .
CDR3 protein: CASSRAGDGNYGYTF
CDR3 DNA: TGTGCCAGCAGCAGAGCTGGGGACGGAAACTATGGCTACACCTTC

V gene: TRBV28
CDR3 length: 14
J gene: TRBJ2-7
clone size: few
D gene: .
CDR3 protein: CASNSPGHGVTKRW
CDR3 DNA: TGTGCCAGCAACTCCCCGGGTCATGGGGTTACTAAGCGTTGG

V gene: TRBV20-1
CDR3 length: 16
J gene: TRBJ2-2
clone size: few
D gene: .
CDR3 protein: CSARPLGTSNTGELFF
CDR3 DNA: TGCAGTGCTAGACCCCTCGGGACATCGAACACCGGGGAGCTGTTTTTT

V gene: TRBV7-8
CDR3 length: 15
J gene: TRBJ2-7
clone size: .
D gene: TRBD2
CDR3 protein: CASSLPGGLSYEQYF
CDR3 DNA: TGTGCCAGCAGCTTACCGGGGGGGCTATCCTACGAGCAGTACTTC

V gene: TRBV6-1
CDR3 length: 12
J gene: TRBJ1-2
clone size: few
D gene: .
CDR3 protein: CATRTDGYGYTF
CDR3 DNA: TGTGCCACCAGAACGGACGGCTATGGCTACACCTTC

V gene: TRBV12-3/TRBV12-4
CDR3 length: 18
J gene: TRBJ2-2
clone size: few
D gene: .
CDR3 protein: CASSLPPGAQINTGELFF
CDR3 DNA: TGTGCCAGCAGTTTACCCCCAGGGGCGCAGATAAACACCGGGGAGCTGTTTTTT

V gene: TRBV20-1
CDR3 length: 16
J gene: TRBJ2-1
clone size: .
D gene: TRBD2
CDR3 protein: CSARPDLRGAYNEQFF
CDR3 DNA: TGCAGTGCTAGACCCGATTTACGGGGGGCCTACAATGAGCAGTTCTTC

V gene: TRBV27
CDR3 length: 16
J gene: TRBJ2-7
clone size: .
D gene: TRBD2
CDR3 protein: CASSPRYSGIRYEQYF
CDR3 DNA: TGTGCCAGCAGTCCCAGGTATAGCGGGATTCGCTACGAGCAGTACTTC

V gene: TRBV5-6
CDR3 length: 16
J gene: TRBJ2-1
clone size: many
D gene: .
CDR3 protein: CASSLLGVSVDNEQFF
CDR3 DNA: TGTGCCAGCAGCTTATTGGGTGTATCCGTCGACAATGAGCAGTTCTTC

V gene: TRBV2
CDR3 length: 15
J gene: TRBJ2-3
clone size: many
D gene: TRBD2
CDR3 protein: CASSLTRGGTDTQYF
CDR3 DNA: TGTGCCAGCAGTTTAACACGGGGGGGAACAGATACGCAGTATTTT

V gene: TRBV20-1
CDR3 length: 14
J gene: TRBJ1-4
clone size: few
D gene: .
CDR3 protein: CSALGMPTNEKLFF
CDR3 DNA: TGCAGTGCTCTGGGGATGCCGACTAATGAAAAACTGTTTTTT

V gene: TRBV7-3
CDR3 length: 16
J gene: TRBJ2-6
clone size: .
D gene: TRBD2
CDR3 protein: CASSLMGGNGANVLTF
CDR3 DNA: TGTGCCAGCAGCTTAATGGGGGGGAATGGGGCCAACGTCCTGACTTTC